This is a list of T cell receptor beta chains from one sample in a study of shared clonotypes between healthy human individuals. Clones were sequenced by immunoSEQ multiplex PCR, and TCRdb holds only the in-frame ones, with some missing. The table shows roughly 2.1 million clones, with around 93% occurring only once. What was sequenced was naive CD8+ T cells from PBMCs. Receptors were obtained from a man in his late teens or twenties in good health. Some clones in this sample may be carry-over from other donors' samples. The CDR3 runs from the conserved cysteine through the conserved F or W. Each record gives: V gene, J gene, clone size, D gene, CDR3 DNA, CDR3 protein. A D gene is named only where the DNA matches it firmly. Clone size is stated in some rows and not others, as once, few, many or a class when expanded.

v_call: TRBV10-1
j_call: TRBJ2-7
clone_size: few
d_call: -
cdr3_nt: TGCGCCAGCAGTGAGTCCGGCGAGCAGTACTTC
cdr3_aa: CASSESGEQYF

v_call: TRBV9
j_call: TRBJ2-7
clone_size: -
d_call: TRBD2
cdr3_nt: TGTGCCAGCAGCGTAGATCTAGCGGGAGCCCCCCACGAGCAGTACTTC
cdr3_aa: CASSVDLAGAPHEQYF

v_call: TRBV4-1
j_call: TRBJ1-1
clone_size: -
d_call: -
cdr3_nt: TGCGCCAGCAGCCAAGAGGCAGGGGAAGCTTTCTTT
cdr3_aa: CASSQEAGEAFF

v_call: TRBV9
j_call: TRBJ1-5
clone_size: -
d_call: -
cdr3_nt: TGTGCCAGCAGCGTTGGGCTGGGGGTCAATCAGCCCCAGCATTTT
cdr3_aa: CASSVGLGVNQPQHF

v_call: TRBV15
j_call: TRBJ2-7
clone_size: -
d_call: TRBD1
cdr3_nt: TGTGCCACCAGCAGTCGACAGGGGATAGGGTACGAGCAGTACTTC
cdr3_aa: CATSSRQGIGYEQYF

v_call: TRBV28
j_call: TRBJ1-2
clone_size: -
d_call: -
cdr3_nt: TGTGCCAGCAGTTTTCTCCTTTCGGCCGGCTACACCTTC
cdr3_aa: CASSFLLSAGYTF

v_call: TRBV10-3
j_call: TRBJ2-7
clone_size: -
d_call: TRBD1
cdr3_nt: TGTGCCATCAGACTCACCGGACAGGCCCGAGGAGAGCAGTACTTC
cdr3_aa: CAIRLTGQARGEQYF

v_call: TRBV7-9
j_call: TRBJ2-3
clone_size: -
d_call: -
cdr3_nt: TGTGCCAGCAGCTTAGCTGGCTCCACAGATACGCAGTATTTT
cdr3_aa: CASSLAGSTDTQYF

v_call: TRBV9
j_call: TRBJ2-7
clone_size: -
d_call: TRBD2
cdr3_nt: TGTGCCAGCAGCGTAGGCGGAGCGGGGGAGCAGTACTTC
cdr3_aa: CASSVGGAGEQYF

v_call: TRBV7-9
j_call: TRBJ1-2
clone_size: -
d_call: -
cdr3_nt: TGTGCCAGCAGCTTAGTCCGGGGAGACTATGGCTACACCTTC
cdr3_aa: CASSLVRGDYGYTF

v_call: TRBV13
j_call: TRBJ1-2
clone_size: -
d_call: -
cdr3_nt: TGTGCCAGCAGCTTAGGCCTCGGGGGCAGACGCACTAACTATGGCTACACCTTC
cdr3_aa: CASSLGLGGRRTNYGYTF

v_call: TRBV7-9
j_call: TRBJ2-3
clone_size: -
d_call: -
cdr3_nt: TGTGCCAGCAGCTTAGCCACAGTAACAGATACGCAGTATTTT
cdr3_aa: CASSLATVTDTQYF

v_call: TRBV9
j_call: TRBJ2-1
clone_size: -
d_call: TRBD2
cdr3_nt: TGTGCCAGCAGCGTAGCTTTCCCAGCGGGAGCCGTTGAGCAGTTCTTC
cdr3_aa: CASSVAFPAGAVEQFF

v_call: TRBV4-1
j_call: TRBJ1-2
clone_size: -
d_call: -
cdr3_nt: TGCGCCAGCAGCCAAGGGCGGGGGCCGAGCGGCTACACCTTC
cdr3_aa: CASSQGRGPSGYTF

v_call: TRBV5-4
j_call: TRBJ2-5
clone_size: -
d_call: -
cdr3_nt: TGTGCCAGCAGCTTGATGGTCAGGGGAGAGACCCAGTACTTC
cdr3_aa: CASSLMVRGETQYF

v_call: TRBV25-1
j_call: TRBJ2-1
clone_size: -
d_call: -
cdr3_nt: TGTGCCAGCCGGACCCGGAGCGATGAGCAGTTCTTC
cdr3_aa: CASRTRSDEQFF

v_call: TRBV7-9
j_call: TRBJ1-5
clone_size: -
d_call: -
cdr3_nt: TGTGCCAGCAGCTTAACAGGGATTAATCAGCCCCAGCATTTT
cdr3_aa: CASSLTGINQPQHF

v_call: TRBV5-1
j_call: TRBJ2-5
clone_size: -
d_call: TRBD2
cdr3_nt: TGCGCCAGCAGCCTGAAGCGGGAGGGCCGTGGGGAGACCCAGTACTTC
cdr3_aa: CASSLKREGRGETQYF

v_call: TRBV28
j_call: TRBJ2-7
clone_size: once
d_call: TRBD2
cdr3_nt: TGTGCCAGCAGTGTGCTAGCGGGCACCAACTACGAGCAGTACTTC
cdr3_aa: CASSVLAGTNYEQYF

v_call: TRBV7-2
j_call: TRBJ2-1
clone_size: -
d_call: -
cdr3_nt: TGTGCCATCGACCTAGAAATTCGAATTGGCCAATCCAATGAGCAGTTCTTC
cdr3_aa: CAIDLEIRIGQSNEQFF

v_call: TRBV6-5
j_call: TRBJ2-2
clone_size: -
d_call: TRBD2
cdr3_nt: TGTGCCAGCAGTTATCCGGGACTAGCGGACACCGGGGAGCTGTTTTTT
cdr3_aa: CASSYPGLADTGELFF

v_call: TRBV19
j_call: TRBJ2-1
clone_size: -
d_call: TRBD2
cdr3_nt: TGTGCCAGTAGTATGTCAGCGGGAGGCTACAATGAGCAGTTCTTC
cdr3_aa: CASSMSAGGYNEQFF

v_call: TRBV15
j_call: TRBJ1-5
clone_size: -
d_call: -
cdr3_nt: TGTGCCACCAGCAGAGCGGTGAGCAATCAGCCCCAGCATTTT
cdr3_aa: CATSRAVSNQPQHF

v_call: TRBV5-1
j_call: TRBJ2-2
clone_size: -
d_call: -
cdr3_nt: TGCGCCAGCAGCTGGACAGAGAACACCGGGGAGCTGTTTTTT
cdr3_aa: CASSWTENTGELFF

v_call: TRBV9
j_call: TRBJ2-6
clone_size: -
d_call: TRBD2
cdr3_nt: TGTGCCAGCAACTTCAGCGGGAGGGCCGAAGGGGCCAACGTCCTGACTTTC
cdr3_aa: CASNFSGRAEGANVLTF

v_call: TRBV6-6
j_call: TRBJ2-7
clone_size: -
d_call: -
cdr3_nt: TGTGCCAGCAGGATAACAATAAGGGACGAGCAGTACTTC
cdr3_aa: CASRITIRDEQYF

v_call: TRBV4-1
j_call: TRBJ2-1
clone_size: -
d_call: -
cdr3_nt: TGCGCCAGCAGCCAAAGCGGAACGGCGGATGAGTTCTTC
cdr3_aa: CASSQSGTADEFF

v_call: TRBV9
j_call: TRBJ2-2
clone_size: few
d_call: TRBD1
cdr3_nt: TGTGCCAGCAGGGCCTCGGGACAGGAATACGGGGAGCTGTTTTTT
cdr3_aa: CASRASGQEYGELFF

v_call: TRBV7-9
j_call: TRBJ1-4
clone_size: -
d_call: TRBD1
cdr3_nt: TGTGCCAGCAGCACACTGTCCGGGACAGATGAAAAACTGTTTTTT
cdr3_aa: CASSTLSGTDEKLFF

v_call: TRBV7-6
j_call: TRBJ2-7
clone_size: -
d_call: TRBD2
cdr3_nt: TGTGCCAGCAGCCCGCAGGGACTAGCGGGTTACGAGCAGTACTTC
cdr3_aa: CASSPQGLAGYEQYF

v_call: TRBV7-2
j_call: TRBJ2-7
clone_size: -
d_call: -
cdr3_nt: TGTGCCAGCAGCTTAGCGGCCGGGACCACCTACGAGCAGTACTTC
cdr3_aa: CASSLAAGTTYEQYF

v_call: TRBV5-6
j_call: TRBJ2-7
clone_size: -
d_call: TRBD2
cdr3_nt: TGTGCCAGCAGCATAGCGGGAGTATGGTACGAGCAGTACTTC
cdr3_aa: CASSIAGVWYEQYF

v_call: TRBV9
j_call: TRBJ2-5
clone_size: -
d_call: -
cdr3_nt: TGTGCCAGCAGCGTAGGGCGGGACCTTAGGCGAGAGACCCAGTACTTC
cdr3_aa: CASSVGRDLRRETQYF

v_call: TRBV13
j_call: TRBJ2-7
clone_size: few
d_call: -
cdr3_nt: TGTGCCAGCAGCTTAGGCCGGGGCGAGCAGTACTTC
cdr3_aa: CASSLGRGEQYF

v_call: TRBV10-1
j_call: TRBJ2-7
clone_size: once
d_call: -
cdr3_nt: TGCGCCAGCAGTGATCGATACAGGGAAGCCAGGCAGTACTTC
cdr3_aa: CASSDRYREARQYF

v_call: TRBV9
j_call: TRBJ2-7
clone_size: -
d_call: -
cdr3_nt: TGTGCCAGTTCTCCCTTCGGGACGGGTACCTACGAGCAGTACTTC
cdr3_aa: CASSPFGTGTYEQYF

v_call: TRBV5-1
j_call: TRBJ1-1
clone_size: -
d_call: -
cdr3_nt: TGCGCCAGCAGCCCCCGGGCCCCCCCTCCGAACACTGAAGCTTTCTTT
cdr3_aa: CASSPRAPPPNTEAFF

v_call: TRBV2
j_call: TRBJ2-6
clone_size: -
d_call: TRBD2
cdr3_nt: TGTGCCAGCAGTGCTCGCGGGGGGGCCGGGGCCAACGTCCTGACTTTC
cdr3_aa: CASSARGGAGANVLTF